A single sample gave rise to the 22 T cell receptor beta chains below, sequenced in a study of blood T cell repertoires in COVID-19. Sequencing was performed with immunoSEQ multiplex PCR; in TCRdb, only in-frame clones are kept and a portion is missing. The data hold about 280,000 clones, with about four fifths observed a single time. The sequencing input was PBMCs or T cells enriched from blood (not recorded which). These receptors all come from a man aged 35 to 55 who had been exposed to COVID-19.

This chain joins TRBV7-9 and TRBJ2-7, with D unclear. The V end lost 5 bases, the J end lost 2 bases, and 16 bases lay between the germline ends. Germline V gives CDR1 SEHNR, CDR2 FQNEAQ (reference sequence). The CDR3 is 15 residues long. The chain's CDR3 is CASSLVRLRPYEQYF. DNA of the CDR3: TGTGCCAGCAGCCTCGTCCGACTCCGCCCCTACGAGCAGTACTTC.

The chain recombines TRBV7-2 with TRBJ1-5, with TRBD1 matching 10 bases. Germline trimming cut 6 bases from V and 5 bases from J; bases unmatched to any gene: 10. Germline V gives CDR1 SGHTA, CDR2 FQGNSA. This CDR3 has 16 amino acids. The CDR3 here is CASSLVLGTGDQPQHF. As DNA, the CDR3 is TGTGCCAGCAGTCTAGTATTGGGGACAGGGGATCAGCCCCAGCATTTT. Together with reference TRBV7-2 and TRBJ1-5, the CDR3 gives the full variable domain: GAGVSQSPSNKVTEKGKDVELRCDPISGHTALYWYRQSLGQGLEFLIYFQGNSAPDKSGLPSDRFSAERTGGSVSTLTIQRTQQEDSAVYLCASSLVLGTGDQPQHFGDGTRLSIL.

This chain links TRBV21-1 with TRBJ2-7; the D call TRBD1 from the table was never checked on the DNA. TRBV21-1 is a pseudogene locus. This CDR3 comprises 14 residues. DNA of the CDR3: TGTGCCAGCAGCCGAAGGGGATCCGCGTACGAGCAGTACTTC. Protein sequence: CASSRRGSAYEQYF.

This clone was counted between two and nine times. V usage is TRBV11-3 and J usage is TRBJ2-7, with a weak D call TRBD2 (6 bases). Trimming shortened V by 5 bases and J by 6 bases, and 14 bases separated the two germline ends. There are 13 residues in the CDR3. CDR1 is SGHNT and CDR2 is YENEEA in the germline V gene. Here the CDR3 reads CASSQGPRGEQYF. CDR3 coding DNA: TGTGCCAGCAGCCAGGGACCGCGGGGCGAGCAGTACTTC.

This chain connects TRBV18 to TRBJ1-2; 10 bases match TRBD1. The junction had 13 bases not matched to a gene; V was cut back by 3 bases and J by 0 bases. This CDR3 contains 19 residues. The germline V gene encodes CDR1 KGHSH and CDR2 LQKENI. Here the CDR3 reads CASSPGGQGVWKANYGYTF. The CDR3 nucleotides are TGTGCCAGCTCACCGGGAGGACAGGGGGTCTGGAAAGCTAACTATGGCTACACCTTC.

The rearrangement uses TRBV6-5 and TRBJ2-7; D may be TRBD2 (6 bases). Germline CDR1 and CDR2: MNHEY and SVGAGI. The CDR3 spans 13 residues. V was trimmed by 8 bases and J by 6 bases, leaving 17 bases between them. DNA for the CDR3: TGTGCCAGCGGCCCGACTAGACCGGGCGAGCAGTACTTC. Protein sequence: CASGPTRPGEQYF.

The CDR3 sequence: CASSLARTSVYNEQFF. The CDR3 region has the DNA TGCGCCAGCAGCTTGGCCCGGACTTCCGTGTACAATGAGCAGTTCTTC. The gene calls are TRBV5-1 and TRBJ2-1; the D gene is possibly TRBD2 (5 bases). Per the germline V gene, CDR1 is SGHRS and CDR2 is YFSETQ. CDR3 size: 16 residues. The V end was cut by 0 bases, the J end by 4 bases, with 14 bases between.

This clone has only one observation. The V and J genes are TRBV7-6 and TRBJ2-3; a possible D gene is TRBD1 (6 bases). Germline CDR1 and CDR2: SGHVS and FNYEAQ. V lost 4 bases, J lost 6 bases, and 11 bases lay in between. The CDR3 runs 13 residues. The CDR3 reads CASSSRQDDTQYF. The DNA for the CDR3 is TGTGCCAGCAGCTCCCGACAGGATGATACGCAGTATTTT. The whole variable domain, filled in from reference TRBV7-6 and TRBJ2-3, reads GAGVSQSPRYKVTKRGQDVALRCDPISGHVSLYWYRQALGQGPEFLTYFNYEAQQDKSGLPNDRFSAERPEGSISTLTIQRTEQRDSAMYRCASSSRQDDTQYFGPGTRLTVL.

The chain combines TRBV5-6 with TRBJ1-3; D might be TRBD1 (6 bases). V lost 0 bases and J 3 bases, leaving 10 bases between the germline ends. Germline V lookup: CDR1 SGHDT, CDR2 YYEEEE. The CDR3 sequence is 15 residues long. DNA for the CDR3: TGTGCCAGCAGCTTGGGACCAGGGGTTGGAAACACCATATATTTT. Translated: CASSLGPGVGNTIYF.

V is TRBV28 and J is TRBJ2-1; 9 nucleotides line up with TRBD2. V lost 1 base to trimming and J lost 4 bases; unmatched junction nucleotides: 5. This CDR3 contains 16 residues. Per the germline V gene, CDR1 is MDHEN and CDR2 is SYDVKM. CDR3 sequence: CASSLFIAGAYNEQFF. The CDR3 coding sequence is TGTGCCAGCAGTTTATTCATAGCGGGAGCGTACAATGAGCAGTTCTTC.

The rearrangement joins TRBV30 to TRBJ1-1; D might be TRBD1 (5 bases). Germline CDR1 GTSNPN, CDR2 SVGIG (reference sequence). This CDR3 contains 14 residues. V was cut by 3 bases and J by 1 base, with 12 bases left in between. The CDR3 bases are TGTGCCTGGAGCCGGAGGGGAGGGAACACTGAAGCTTTCTTT. This translates into CAWSRRGGNTEAFF.

The genes are TRBV30 and TRBJ1-4, with D uncertain. Germline V gene data show CDR1 as GTSNPN and CDR2 as SVGIG (reference sequence). V dropped 3 bases and J dropped 4 bases, with 12 bases sitting between them. This CDR3 spans 14 amino acids. The DNA of the CDR3 is TGTGCCTGGAGCGGGATAATCCTTAATGAAAAACTGTTTTTT. Protein sequence: CAWSGIILNEKLFF.

This chain connects TRBV11-2 to TRBJ2-5; 9 bases fit TRBD1. The length of the CDR3 is 17 residues. Germline V CDR1 and CDR2: SGHAT, FQNNGV. Germline trimming cut 0 bases from V and 5 bases from J; bases unmatched to any gene: 10. The CDR3 DNA follows: TGTGCCAGCAGCTTAGATAGCTGGGACAGGGAACGGGAGACCCAGTACTTC. This encodes CASSLDSWDRERETQYF.

This chain uses TRBV5-1 with TRBJ2-3; the D gene is possibly TRBD2 (5 bases). The CDR3 loop spans 16 amino acids. Deletions cut 0 bases from V and 0 bases from J, with 11 bases between. Per the germline V gene, CDR1 is SGHRS and CDR2 is YFSETQ. The CDR3 here is CASSLGLQSSTDTQYF. CDR3 coding DNA: TGCGCCAGCAGCTTGGGACTACAATCTAGCACAGATACGCAGTATTTT.

The genes are TRBV3-1 (or the pseudogene TRBV3-2) and TRBJ2-7; 10 bases map to TRBD2. The CDR3 contains 15 residues. Germline assignment: CDR1 LGHDT and CDR2 YNNKEL (reference sequence). Losses at the gene ends were 5 bases for V and 1 base for J; bases not matched to a gene: 5. The CDR3 spells CASSSSGSLSYEQYF. Here the CDR3 DNA reads TGTGCCAGCAGCTCTAGCGGGAGTCTGTCCTACGAGCAGTACTTC.

J is TRBJ1-1 and V is TRBV7-8; 8 bases are a match to TRBD1. The germline gives CDR1 SGHVS, CDR2 FQNEAQ. The CDR3 length is 14 residues. V shed 3 bases, J shed 8 bases, and the junction held 8 bases outside the gene matches. Here the CDR3 reads CASSFLQTGAEAFF. The DNA of the CDR3 is TGTGCCAGCAGCTTCCTTCAGACAGGGGCAGAAGCTTTCTTT.

In its sample, this clone was seen many times. The chain joins TRBV11-2 to TRBJ1-4; D unresolved. CDR3 length: 14 residues. Per germline, CDR1 SGHAT and CDR2 FQNNGV. Trimming shortened V by 1 base and J by 4 bases, and 7 bases separated the two germline ends. The CDR3 DNA is TGTGCCAGCAGCTTAGCCGTCTATAATGAAAAACTGTTTTTT. Translating gives CASSLAVYNEKLFF.

The gene calls are TRBV6-5 and TRBJ2-7; TRBD2 is a possible D gene (5 bases). The CDR3 has 13 amino acids. Germline CDR1 MNHEY, CDR2 SVGAGI. Trimming shortened V by 2 bases and J by 5 bases, and 10 bases separated the two germline ends. Here the CDR3 reads CASSYGPGDEQYF. The CDR3 DNA is TGTGCCAGCAGTTACGGTCCCGGGGACGAGCAGTACTTC.

The V and J genes are TRBV5-4 and TRBJ1-2; D gene ambiguous. V lost 3 bases to trimming and J lost 7 bases, with 19 bases between them. The CDR3 totals 15 residues. Per the germline V gene, CDR1 is SGHNT and CDR2 is YYREEE (reference sequence). The CDR3 loop reads CASSSTTNRHFGYTF. The CDR3 DNA sequence: TGTGCCAGCAGCTCGACGACCAACCGACACTTTGGCTACACCTTC. Drawing the rest from reference TRBV5-4 and TRBJ1-2, the complete variable domain is ETGVTQSPTHLIKTRGQQVTLRCSSQSGHNTVSWYQQALGQGPQFIFQYYREEENGRGNFPPRFSGLQFPNYSSELNVNALELDDSALYLCASSSTTNRHFGYTFGSGTRLTVV.

V and J are TRBV5-1 and TRBJ2-2; a possible D gene is TRBD1 (6 bases). The V gene's germline CDR1 is SGHRS and CDR2 YFSETQ. The V end lost 0 bases, the J end lost 7 bases, and 28 bases lay between the germline ends. The CDR3 loop spans 20 amino acids. CDR3 nucleotide sequence: TGCGCCAGCAGCTTGGCCGGTGGACAGAGTCGGTTTCAGTCATACGGGGAGCTGTTTTTT. Translated, it gives CASSLAGGQSRFQSYGELFF.

Remarks on this clone: One end of the junction does not line up with germline, which may come from a read error. The CDR3 DNA follows: TGTGCCAGCAGTTTAGATGGGTTGGGGAGTTCAACAGGGGAAGCTTTCTTT. Its translation is CASSLDGLGSSTGEAFF. V and J are TRBV7-2 and TRBJ1-1; a possible D gene is TRBD1 (6 bases). Per germline, CDR1 SGHTA and CDR2 FQGNSA. The CDR3 is 17 amino acids.

This rearrangement joins TRBV5-1 to TRBJ1-1, with 7 bases fitting TRBD1. V gave up 3 bases and J gave up 6 bases; unmatched junction bases: 5. This CDR3 comprises 13 residues. The germline V gene has CDR1 SGHRS and CDR2 YFSETQ. CDR3 residues: CASSSGTAPEAFF. CDR3 DNA sequence: TGCGCCAGCAGCTCCGGGACAGCTCCTGAAGCTTTCTTT.